The 24 T cell receptor beta chains below come from one sample, sequenced in a study of regulatory T cells in long-lasting Graves disease. Researchers made TCR beta libraries by using iRepertoire HTBI primers and running Arm-PCR on CDR3 regions. TCRdb reprocessed the multiplex PCR reads via MiXCR and lists one record per CDR3 protein. Of some 220,000 distinct CDR3 sequences in the sample, approximately 18% were seen once. Stated time point: newly diagnosed GD, antithyroid drugs for less than 3 months. PBMC RNA served as the TCR library source. The sample was also reused in another study, on T cells in Graves' hyperthyroidism and ophthalmopathy.

This specimen was peripheral blood mononuclear cells (PBMCs), taken at new diagnosis, from a patient treated with antithyroid drugs. The receptors were gathered from a woman under 40 with Graves disease.

This clonotype has just a few counts. The CDR3 end shows no conserved phenylalanine or tryptophan, and so a read error is likely. The J gene is TRBJ1-1, the V gene TRBV19; D call uncertain. This CDR3 spans 13 amino acids. The germline V and J ends were trimmed by 9 bases and 4 bases, with 15 bases remaining between them. Germline values: CDR1 LNHDA, CDR2 SQIVND (reference sequence). CDR3 in DNA: TGTGCCAGCCAGACAAGGCTGGGCACTGAAGCTTTCCTT. Translating gives CASQTRLGTEAFL.

This clonotype has ten or more counts. The CDR3 here is CASSLGHNYEQYF. The CDR3 bases are TGCGCCAGCAGCTTGGGCCACAATTACGAGCAGTACTTC. J is TRBJ2-7 and V is TRBV5-1, with unresolved D. Germline CDR1 SGHRS, CDR2 YFSETQ. The CDR3 is made up of 13 amino acids. Trimming stripped 0 bases from V and 4 bases from J, with 8 bases between.

This clonotype was found many times. This rearrangement joins TRBV6-2 or TRBV6-3 to TRBJ1-1; 8 bases agree with TRBD1. The CDR3 totals 17 residues. Trimming at V came to 4 bases and at J to 4 bases, leaving 14 bases not matched to a gene. CDR1 and CDR2 (germline): MNHEY, SVGEGT. The CDR3 DNA reads as TGTGCCAGCAGTTTTGATCAGGGGGCAGCGTTTGCCACTGAAGCTTTCTTT. Its translation: CASSFDQGAAFATEAFF.

Many counts were recorded for this clonotype. J is TRBJ1-3 and V is TRBV27, with TRBD1 matching 8 bases. V trimming: 5 bases; J trimming: 0 bases; junction bases outside the gene matches: 9. CDR3 length equals 17 residues. Germline V gives CDR1 MNHEY, CDR2 SMNVEV (reference sequence). The CDR3 DNA sequence: TGTGCCAGCAGTGCTAACAGGGGGTTGAGCTCTGGAAACACCATATATTTT. Amino acids: CASSANRGLSSGNTIYF.

This clonotype was seen repeatedly, ten times or more. The chain recombines TRBV2 with TRBJ1-5; D possibly corresponds to TRBD1 (5 bases). This CDR3 has 13 residues. Germline-derived CDR1 and CDR2 are SNHLY and FYNNEI. Trimming cost V 8 bases and J 3 bases, with 11 bases left between them. The DNA for the CDR3 is TGTGCCAGCCAGAGAGGGGACAATCAGCCCCAGCATTTT. This gives the protein CASQRGDNQPQHF.

This clonotype was detected many times. The chain links TRBV11-2 to TRBJ2-4; D gene unclear. CDR3 size: 14 residues. Looked up from germline, CDR1 is SGHAT and CDR2 is FQNNGV. The ends were cut back, 5 bases at V and 6 bases at J, with 14 bases in the middle. The CDR3 DNA is TGTGCCAGCAGCCCCGTTGCCTTGGGAAACATTCAGTACTTC. This gives the protein CASSPVALGNIQYF.

This clonotype has ten or more counts. The chain employs TRBV3-1 and TRBJ2-5; 11 bases match TRBD1. CDR1 LGHDT and CDR2 YNNKEL come from the germline V gene (reference sequence). The CDR3 has 16 residues. V trimming: 4 bases; J trimming: 2 bases; junction bases outside the gene matches: 6. CDR3 amino acids: CASSPQDRGQQETQYF. The DNA of the CDR3 is TGTGCCAGCAGCCCGCAGGACAGGGGGCAGCAAGAGACCCAGTACTTC.

The genes are TRBV20-1 and TRBJ2-5; 7 bases fit TRBD2. The germline CDR1 and CDR2 sequences are DFQATT and SNEGSKA (reference sequence). The CDR3 runs to 15 residues. Trimming cost V 0 bases and J 1 base; bases outside gene matches: 5. The CDR3 spells CSARDFPGGQETQYF. Written as DNA, the CDR3 is TGCAGTGCTAGAGATTTCCCGGGGGGCCAAGAGACCCAGTACTTC.

Many counts were recorded for this clonotype. CDR3 amino acids: CASSAHRDRGEAFF. The CDR3 nucleotides are TGTGCCAGCAGTGCACACCGGGACAGAGGGGAAGCTTTCTTT. The rearrangement links TRBV28 to TRBJ1-1, with 7 bases fitting TRBD1. This CDR3 is built from 14 residues. V lost 5 bases and J lost 8; bases outside the gene matches: 11. Germline V gene data show CDR1 as MDHEN and CDR2 as SYDVKM. Full variable domain (rest looked up from reference TRBV28 and TRBJ1-1): DVKVTQSSRYLVKRTGEKVFLECVQDMDHENMFWYRQDPGLGLRLIYFSYDVKMKEKGDIPEGYSVSREKKERFSLILESASTNQTSMYLCASSAHRDRGEAFFGQGTRLTVV.

The CDR3 DNA reads as TGTGCCAGCAGTAGACCCTTAGACACTGAAGCTTTCTTT. Translation gives CASSRPLDTEAFF. V and J are TRBV12-3 or TRBV12-4 and TRBJ1-1, with D uncertain. The CDR3 covers 13 residues. V lost 5 bases and J lost 3, with 10 bases in between.

In this sample, this clonotype turned up many times. This chain joins TRBV6-2 or TRBV6-3 and TRBJ1-1; D is ambiguous. V was pared by 2 bases and J by 1 base, with 17 bases between. In germline, CDR1 is MNHEY, CDR2 SVGEGT. The CDR3 is 17 residues long. Written as DNA, the CDR3 is TGTGCCAGCAGTTACCGCCGAGGAGGTCCGGGGAACACTGAAGCTTTCTTT. Its translation: CASSYRRGGPGNTEAFF.

This clonotype was counted ten times or more. The chain is built from TRBV9 and TRBJ1-1, with D perhaps TRBD1 (5 bases). Trimming cost V 4 bases and J 0 bases, with 10 bases left between them. Per germline, CDR1 SGDLS and CDR2 YYNGEE. The CDR3 consists of 14 residues. The CDR3: CASSPTTVNTEAFF. DNA of the CDR3: TGTGCCAGCAGCCCGACGACAGTGAACACTGAAGCTTTCTTT.

This clonotype was picked up many times. This chain connects TRBV6-1 to TRBJ1-1; no clear D. V shed 7 bases and J shed 0 bases, with 12 bases lying between them. CDR1 MNHNS and CDR2 SASEGT come from the germline V gene. The CDR3 loop spans 14 amino acids. The DNA of the CDR3 is TGTGCCAGCACCCAGGACTGGATGAACACTGAAGCTTTCTTT. Amino acids: CASTQDWMNTEAFF.

Comment on this clonotype: This likely came from a read error, as a far larger clone is one base away. The conserved phenylalanine or tryptophan is not found at the CDR3 terminus, so this likely reflects a read error. The chain joins TRBV11-2 to TRBJ2-3; the D is unclear. Judging by the DNA end, TRBJ1-1 fits better; the J call may be wrong. This CDR3 spans 14 amino acids. Per the germline V gene, CDR1 is SGHAT and CDR2 is FQNNGV. Here the CDR3 reads CASSLDSSNTEAFL. The CDR3 nucleotides read TGTGCCAGCAGCTTAGACAGCTCGAACACTGAAGCTTTCCTT.

This clonotype turned up a few times. The rearrangement links TRBV28 to TRBJ2-7; 8 bases match TRBD2. CDR1 and CDR2 (germline): MDHEN, SYDVKM. J gave up 2 bases and V 2 bases, and 8 bases lay outside the gene matches. The CDR3 has 16 amino acids. The CDR3 DNA follows: TGTGCCAGCAGTTTACCCGATCTAGCGGGTGCCTACGAGCAGTACTTC. It encodes CASSLPDLAGAYEQYF. Full variable domain (remainder filled in from reference TRBV28 and TRBJ2-7): DVKVTQSSRYLVKRTGEKVFLECVQDMDHENMFWYRQDPGLGLRLIYFSYDVKMKEKGDIPEGYSVSREKKERFSLILESASTNQTSMYLCASSLPDLAGAYEQYFGPGTRLTVT.

This clonotype was found many times. The chain employs TRBV13 and TRBJ1-1; D might be TRBD1 (6 bases). This CDR3 has 16 residues. V lost 3 bases and J 2 bases, leaving 16 bases between the germline ends. Germline V gene data show CDR1 as PRHDT and CDR2 as FYEKMQ (reference sequence). CDR3 sequence: CASSLGDRTVNTEAFF. The CDR3 nucleotides are TGTGCCAGCAGCTTGGGAGACAGGACAGTAAACACTGAAGCTTTCTTT.

This clonotype was counted many times. The germline gene is not matched at one end of the junction; a read error may be the cause. CDR3 nucleotides: TGTGCCCGGAGAGGACGGGAGGTCCTGTCAGATACGCAGTATTTT. Translation: CARRGREVLSDTQYF. The V and J genes are TRBV30 and TRBJ2-3, with 7 bases that match TRBD2. Germline-derived CDR1 and CDR2 are GTSNPN and SVGIG (reference sequence). The CDR3 extends over 15 amino acids. The entire variable domain, with the rest obtained from reference TRBV30 and TRBJ2-3, is as follows: SQTIHQWPATLVQPVGSPLSLECTVEGTSNPNLYWYRQAAGRGLQLLFYSVGIGQISSEVPQNLSASRPQDRQFILSSKKLLLSDSGFYLCARRGREVLSDTQYFGPGTRLTVL.

At least ten counts were recorded for this clonotype. This chain links TRBV13 with TRBJ2-3; TRBD2 agrees at 7 bases. CDR3 size: 14 residues. Germline V CDR1 and CDR2: PRHDT, FYEKMQ (reference sequence). With V trimmed by 6 bases and J by 5 bases, 8 bases remained unmatched. This CDR3 is CASRISGGEDTQYF. Written as DNA, the CDR3 is TGTGCCAGCAGGATATCGGGGGGAGAAGATACGCAGTATTTT.

This clonotype was seen only a few times. V and J are TRBV28 and TRBJ2-7, with D perhaps given as TRBD1 or TRBD2 (6 bases each). V was clipped by 5 bases and J by 2 bases, with 16 bases between them. The CDR3 covers 15 residues. CDR1 is MDHEN and CDR2 is SYDVKM in the germline V gene. The CDR3 nucleotides read TGTGCCAGCAGTGGGGGGCCCGGGACAACCTACGAGCAGTACTTC. Protein sequence: CASSGGPGTTYEQYF.

This clonotype was counted at least ten times. The chain joins TRBV14 to TRBJ2-6; D remains ambiguous. Germline-derived CDR1 and CDR2 are SGHDN and FVKESK. The CDR3 has 16 residues. The germline V and J ends were trimmed by 3 bases and 2 bases, with 11 bases remaining between them. The CDR3 nucleotides read TGTGCCAGCAGCCATGTTCTGCGGACTGGGGCCAACGTCCTGACTTTC. It encodes CASSHVLRTGANVLTF.

About this clonotype: This may stem from a read error, because a much larger clone lies one nucleotide away. The rearrangement uses TRBV10-3 and TRBJ2-2; 10 bases match TRBD2. This CDR3 is 17 amino acids long. The V gene's germline CDR1 is ENHRY and CDR2 SYGVKD. CDR3 sequence (DNA): TGTGCCATCAGTGAGGTCCCCCTAGCGGGAGCCACCAGGGAGCTGTTTTTT. Its protein product is CAISEVPLAGATRELFF.

This clonotype was detected ten times or more. This chain uses TRBV6-1 with TRBJ2-5; TRBD1 matches at 9 bases. Germline V CDR1 and CDR2: MNHNS, SASEGT. With V trimmed by 6 bases and J by 5 bases, 7 bases remained unmatched. There are 14 residues in the CDR3. This CDR3 reads CASRGTGRGETQYF. CDR3 DNA sequence: TGTGCCAGCAGAGGGACAGGGAGAGGGGAGACCCAGTACTTC.

This clonotype was counted at least ten times. The rearrangement joins TRBV27 to TRBJ1-1; TRBD1 might be the D (6 bases). Per germline, CDR1 MNHEY and CDR2 SMNVEV (reference sequence). The ends were cut back, 2 bases at V and 4 bases at J, with 11 bases in the middle. The CDR3 is 14 residues long. The CDR3 coding sequence is TGTGCCAGCAGTTTAGGGCAGGGGTTCACTGAAGCTTTCTTT. This sequence encodes CASSLGQGFTEAFF.

This clonotype was counted ten times or more. This sequence joins TRBV27 and TRBJ2-7, with 9 nucleotides matching TRBD2. From germline, CDR1 is MNHEY and CDR2 SMNVEV (reference sequence). The trim removed 6 bases at V and 1 base at J, leaving 7 bases unmatched. This CDR3 has 15 amino acids. The CDR3 DNA is TGTGCCAGCAGCCCATCGGCGGGAGGGTCCTACGAGCAGTACTTC. It codes for CASSPSAGGSYEQYF.